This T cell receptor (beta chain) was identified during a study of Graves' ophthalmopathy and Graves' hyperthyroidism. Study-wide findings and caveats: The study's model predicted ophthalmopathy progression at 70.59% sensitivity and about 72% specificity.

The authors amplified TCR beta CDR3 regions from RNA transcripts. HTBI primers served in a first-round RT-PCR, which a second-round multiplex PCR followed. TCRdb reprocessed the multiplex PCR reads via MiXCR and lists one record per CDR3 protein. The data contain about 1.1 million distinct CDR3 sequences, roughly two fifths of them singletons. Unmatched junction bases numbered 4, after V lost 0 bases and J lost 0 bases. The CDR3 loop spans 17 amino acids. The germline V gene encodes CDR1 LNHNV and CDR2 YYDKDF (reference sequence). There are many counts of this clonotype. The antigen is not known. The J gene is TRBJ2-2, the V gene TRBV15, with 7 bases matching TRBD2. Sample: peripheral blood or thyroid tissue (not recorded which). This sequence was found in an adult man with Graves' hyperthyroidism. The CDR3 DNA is TGTGCCACCAGCAGAGATGCGGGACTACCGAACACCGGGGAGCTGTTTTTT. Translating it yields CATSRDAGLPNTGELFF.